Shown below are 15 T cell receptor beta chains from a single sample sequenced in a study of blood T cell repertoires in COVID-19. This table comes from immunoSEQ multiplex PCR, and its TCRdb copy is limited to in-frame clones, with some not included. The table has about 150,000 clones, about nine tenths seen once. The sample comprised peripheral blood. All receptors derive from a woman in her 70s with acute or convalescent COVID-19.

The chain is built from TRBV10-2 and TRBJ2-7, with D maybe TRBD1 (7 bases). V was cut by 4 bases and J by 5 bases, with 15 bases left in between. CDR1 and CDR2 (germline): WSHSY, SAAADI. The CDR3 totals 14 residues. The CDR3 DNA is TGCGCCAGCAGTGTAAGGAGGGGGCAGAACGAGCAGTACTTC. Its protein product is CASSVRRGQNEQYF.

This chain joins TRBV5-6 and TRBJ1-1, with D hard to call. Germline CDR1 SGHDT, CDR2 YYEEEE. The V end lost 0 bases, the J end lost 7 bases, and 10 bases lay between the germline ends. The CDR3 runs 13 residues. The CDR3 sequence is CASSLAQVLEAFF. Here the CDR3 DNA reads TGTGCCAGCAGCTTGGCGCAGGTACTTGAAGCTTTCTTT. The full variable domain, in which reference TRBV5-6 and TRBJ1-1 provide the parts outside the CDR3, is DAGVTQSPTHLIKTRGQQVTLRCSPKSGHDTVSWYQQALGQGPQFIFQYYEEEERQRGNFPDRFSGHQFPNYSSELNVNALLLGDSALYLCASSLAQVLEAFFGQGTRLTVV.

The chain recombines TRBV6-2 or TRBV6-3 with TRBJ1-3; D unclear. Germline CDR1 is MNHEY and CDR2 is SVGEGT. V lost 2 bases, J lost 4 bases, and 9 bases lay in between. The CDR3 length is 14 residues. The DNA for the CDR3 is TGTGCCAGCAGTTACAGGAGCACCGGAAACACCATATATTTT. Amino acids: CASSYRSTGNTIYF.

V and J are TRBV7-2 and TRBJ1-1; 7 bases map to TRBD1. The CDR3 loop spans 13 amino acids. V trimming: 8 bases; J trimming: 1 base; junction bases outside the gene matches: 4. In germline, CDR1 is SGHTA, CDR2 FQGNSA. The CDR3 DNA reads TGTGCCAGCGGCGGACAGGAGAACACTGAAGCTTTCTTT. Protein product: CASGGQENTEAFF.

The rearrangement joins TRBV4-2 to TRBJ2-1; tentatively, D is TRBD2 (6 bases). Germline V gene lookup returns CDR1 LGHNA and CDR2 YNFKEQ. This CDR3 comprises 19 residues. Trimming pared 4 bases from V and 0 bases from J, leaving 22 bases between. This CDR3 reads CASSPNSLLAGSSYNEQFF. The DNA of the CDR3 is TGTGCCAGCAGCCCTAATTCCCTCTTGGCGGGAAGCTCCTACAATGAGCAGTTCTTC.

In this sample, this clone turned up once. The J gene is TRBJ1-2, the V gene TRBV6-5, with D unresolved. The ends were cut back, 2 bases at V and 2 bases at J, with 6 bases in the middle. Germline assignment: CDR1 MNHEY and CDR2 SVGAGI. CDR3 length equals 13 residues. The CDR3 reads CASSYRENYGYTF. CDR3 bases: TGTGCCAGCAGTTACCGCGAAAACTATGGCTACACCTTC.

The gene calls are TRBV6-5 and TRBJ1-2; no firm D call. CDR1 and CDR2 from the germline V gene are MNHEY and SVGAGI. V lost 10 bases, J lost 4 bases, and 19 bases lay in between. The length of the CDR3 is 14 residues. The CDR3 DNA reads as TGTGCCATTGAGCCCGACCAAACAGTCTATGGCTACACCTTC. Its translation: CAIEPDQTVYGYTF.

This sequence joins TRBV5-8 and TRBJ1-5, with D perhaps matching TRBD1 (5 bases). Trimming removed 0 bases from V and 6 bases from J, with 13 bases in between. CDR3 length: 15 amino acids. Germline V gives CDR1 SGHTS, CDR2 YDEGEE. The CDR3 nucleotides read TGTGCCAGCAGCTTGGCGGGGGAGGTTGGTCAGCCCCAGCATTTT. It encodes CASSLAGEVGQPQHF.

The chain carries TRBV12-3 or TRBV12-4 and TRBJ1-2; D possibly corresponds to TRBD1 (5 bases). This CDR3 spans 13 amino acids. Trimming cost V 7 bases and J 8 bases, with 17 bases left between them. Here the CDR3 DNA reads TGTGCCAGCACCGTCGACAGAAAATCCGGCTACACCTTC. It codes for CASTVDRKSGYTF.

The V and J genes are TRBV7-6 and TRBJ2-1, with 9 bases identical to TRBD2. With 3 bases clipped from V and 3 bases from J, the junction kept 6 bases outside the gene matches. In germline, CDR1 is SGHVS, CDR2 FNYEAQ. CDR3 length: 16 residues. CDR3: CASSFNAGGLYNEQFF. CDR3 nucleotide sequence: TGTGCCAGCAGCTTTAATGCGGGGGGGCTCTACAATGAGCAGTTCTTC.

This clone appeared once. The V gene is TRBV7-9, the J gene TRBJ2-1; 7 nucleotides align to TRBD2. The CDR3 length is 15 residues. V shed 4 bases and J 4 bases; nucleotides not matched to a gene: 7. The germline gives CDR1 SEHNR, CDR2 FQNEAQ (reference sequence). The chain's CDR3 is CASSSRGLQYNEQFF. In DNA form, the CDR3 reads TGTGCCAGCAGCTCTCGGGGACTACAGTACAATGAGCAGTTCTTC.

The chain is built from TRBV11-2 and TRBJ2-2; D is ambiguous. The CDR3 extends over 15 amino acids. The germline V gene encodes CDR1 SGHAT and CDR2 FQNNGV. The V gene lost 1 base and the J gene lost 6 bases, with 12 bases spanning the gap. The CDR3: CASSLGAMASGELFF. CDR3 DNA: TGTGCCAGCAGCTTAGGGGCCATGGCGTCCGGGGAGCTGTTTTTT.

The rearrangement uses TRBV19 and TRBJ1-5; D gene ambiguous. The CDR3 totals 18 residues. Trimming stripped 1 base from V and 5 bases from J, with 21 bases between. Germline V gene lookup returns CDR1 LNHDA and CDR2 SQIVND (reference sequence). The chain's CDR3 is CASSIVGGSRSRDQPQHF. As DNA, the CDR3 is TGTGCCAGTAGTATAGTAGGCGGGTCGCGGTCTCGCGATCAGCCCCAGCATTTT.

This sequence joins TRBV29-1 and TRBJ2-7, with a weak D call TRBD1 (6 bases). Per the germline V gene, CDR1 is SQVTM and CDR2 is ANQGSEA. The CDR3 consists of 15 residues. V shed 0 bases and J shed 7 bases, with 19 bases lying between them. CDR3 loop: CSVEDSSMGAGEQYF. The CDR3 DNA reads as TGCAGCGTTGAAGATAGTTCAATGGGGGCCGGAGAGCAGTACTTC.

This rearrangement joins TRBV18 to TRBJ1-2; 7 bases agree with TRBD1. This CDR3 comprises 15 residues. The V and J ends lost 3 bases and 4 bases, in that order; junction bases with no gene match: 8. The V gene's germline CDR1 is KGHSH and CDR2 LQKENI. CDR3: CASSPIPQGGYGYTF. The CDR3 DNA reads as TGTGCCAGCTCACCGATACCTCAGGGGGGCTATGGCTACACCTTC.